This paragraph covers one T cell receptor beta chain sequence. The sample is drawn from a study of blood T cell repertoires in COVID-19. About the study: PBMCs, B-cell-depleted T cells, or T cells were the source of the cDNA or gDNA that made up the material.

Original processing methods: Amplification of reference gene primers was used by the study to estimate nucleated cell counts. Clones were read by immunoSEQ multiplex PCR, and TCRdb kept only the in-frame ones, dropping some. For V, J and clone size, that table is used; D and trimming come from the DNA. The table has about 97,000 clones, about 83% seen once. The CDR3 has 15 amino acids. After removal of 2 bases from V and 6 bases from J, the junction contained 7 bases not matched to a gene. Germline V lookup: CDR1 MNHEY, CDR2 SVGAGI. Sequenced input: peripheral blood. This clonotype was sampled from a human donor in a cohort sampled during active COVID-19. The chain is built from TRBV6-5 and TRBJ2-7; TRBD2 matches at 10 bases. As DNA, the CDR3 is TGTGCCAGCAGTTACAATCTAGCGGGAGATTCCGAGCAGTACTTC. Its protein product is CASSYNLAGDSEQYF.